This TCR beta chain was captured in a study of high-grade serous ovarian cancer treatment subgroups. Tumor samples were taken before definitive surgery or chemotherapy. Points from the study as a whole: TCR clonal relatedness correlated positively with neoantigen level. Tumors within one patient showed repertoire similarity of roughly 0.095 to 0.85. Spatial context was lost because tumors were sequenced in bulk.

The repertoire was sequenced with immunoSEQ multiplex PCR; TCRdb's copy has only in-frame clones and lacks some. The sample consists of about 4,900 clones, around two thirds of them appearing once. Between the trimmed V and J ends, which lost 4 bases and 2 bases, there was a span of 9 bases. CDR1 SGHRS and CDR2 YFSETQ come from the germline V gene. CDR3 length: 13 amino acids. Comment on this clone: Antigen: not known.

The sample was tumor tissue. The receptor's source is a human donor with high-grade serous ovarian cancer. The chain carries TRBV5-1 and TRBJ1-2; D gene ambiguous. The CDR3 protein is CASSELANYGYTF. CDR3 sequence (DNA): TGCGCCAGCAGCGAACTAGCGAACTATGGCTACACCTTC.